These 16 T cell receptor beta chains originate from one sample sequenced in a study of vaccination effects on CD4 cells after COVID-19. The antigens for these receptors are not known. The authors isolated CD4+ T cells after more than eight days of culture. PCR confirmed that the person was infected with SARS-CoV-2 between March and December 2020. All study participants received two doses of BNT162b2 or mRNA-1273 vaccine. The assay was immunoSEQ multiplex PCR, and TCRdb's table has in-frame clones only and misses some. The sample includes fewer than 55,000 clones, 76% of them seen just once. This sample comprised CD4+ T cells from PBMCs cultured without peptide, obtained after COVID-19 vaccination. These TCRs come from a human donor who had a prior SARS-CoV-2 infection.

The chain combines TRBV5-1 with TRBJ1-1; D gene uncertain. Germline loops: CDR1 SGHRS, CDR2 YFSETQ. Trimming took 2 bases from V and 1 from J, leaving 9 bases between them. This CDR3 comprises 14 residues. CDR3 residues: CASSFGFKNTEAFF. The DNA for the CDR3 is TGCGCCAGCAGCTTCGGTTTCAAGAACACTGAAGCTTTCTTT.

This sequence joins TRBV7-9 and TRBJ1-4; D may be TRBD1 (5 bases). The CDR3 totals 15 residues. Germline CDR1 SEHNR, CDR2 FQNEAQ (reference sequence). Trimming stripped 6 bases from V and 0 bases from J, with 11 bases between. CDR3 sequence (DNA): TGTGCCAGCAGTCAGGGCCGCGCAACTAATGAAAAACTGTTTTTT. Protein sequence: CASSQGRATNEKLFF.

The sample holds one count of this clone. This CDR3 reads CASSPSLAGDRRADTQYF. The DNA for the CDR3 is TGCGCCAGCAGCCCCTCACTAGCGGGAGACCGCCGAGCAGATACGCAGTATTTT. The rearrangement uses TRBV4-3 and TRBJ2-3, with 11 positions matching TRBD2. The J segment lost 4 bases and the V segment lost 4 bases, leaving 13 bases of the junction unmatched. The CDR3 sequence is 18 residues long. The germline V gene has CDR1 LGHNA and CDR2 YSLEER.

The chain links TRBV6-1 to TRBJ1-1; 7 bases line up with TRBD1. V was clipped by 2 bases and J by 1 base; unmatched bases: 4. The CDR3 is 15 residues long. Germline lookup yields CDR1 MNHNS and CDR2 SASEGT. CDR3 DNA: TGTGCCAGCAGTGAATATGAGGGGGCGAACACTGAAGCTTTCTTT. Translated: CASSEYEGANTEAFF.

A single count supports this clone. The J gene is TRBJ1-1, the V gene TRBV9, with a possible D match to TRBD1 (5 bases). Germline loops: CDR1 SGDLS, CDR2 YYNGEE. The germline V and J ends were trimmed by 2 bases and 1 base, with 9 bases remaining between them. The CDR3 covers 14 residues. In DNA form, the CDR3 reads TGTGCCAGCAGCGTGGGACGGGAGAACACTGAAGCTTTCTTT. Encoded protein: CASSVGRENTEAFF.

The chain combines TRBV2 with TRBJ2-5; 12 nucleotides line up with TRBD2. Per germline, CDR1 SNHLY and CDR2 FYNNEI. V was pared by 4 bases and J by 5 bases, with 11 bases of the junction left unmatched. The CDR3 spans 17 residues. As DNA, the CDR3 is TGTGCCAGCAGTGTTACCCTAGCGGGGGGGAAGGGGGAGACCCAGTACTTC. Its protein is CASSVTLAGGKGETQYF. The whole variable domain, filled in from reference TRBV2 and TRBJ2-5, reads EPEVTQTPSHQVTQMGQEVILRCVPISNHLYFYWYRQILGQKVEFLVSFYNNEISEKSEIFDDQFSVERPDGSNFTLKIRSTKLEDSAMYFCASSVTLAGGKGETQYFGPGTRLLVL.

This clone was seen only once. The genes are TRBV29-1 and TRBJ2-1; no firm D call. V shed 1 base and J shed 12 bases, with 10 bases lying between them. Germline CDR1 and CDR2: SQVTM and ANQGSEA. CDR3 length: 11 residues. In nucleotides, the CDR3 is TGCAGCGTTGAAGGACCATCAGGGCAGTTCTTC. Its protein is CSVEGPSGQFF.

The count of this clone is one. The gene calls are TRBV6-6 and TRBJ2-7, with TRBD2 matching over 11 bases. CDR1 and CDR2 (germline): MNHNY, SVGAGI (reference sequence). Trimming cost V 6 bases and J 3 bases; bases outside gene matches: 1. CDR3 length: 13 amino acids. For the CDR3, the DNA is TGTGCCAGCAGCGGACTAGCGGGCTACGAGCAGTACTTC. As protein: CASSGLAGYEQYF.

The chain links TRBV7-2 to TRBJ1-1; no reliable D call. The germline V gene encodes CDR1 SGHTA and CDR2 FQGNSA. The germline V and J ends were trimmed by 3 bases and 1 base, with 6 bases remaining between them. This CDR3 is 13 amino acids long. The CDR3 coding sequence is TGTGCCAGCAGCTTCGGACGGAACACTGAAGCTTTCTTT. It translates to CASSFGRNTEAFF.

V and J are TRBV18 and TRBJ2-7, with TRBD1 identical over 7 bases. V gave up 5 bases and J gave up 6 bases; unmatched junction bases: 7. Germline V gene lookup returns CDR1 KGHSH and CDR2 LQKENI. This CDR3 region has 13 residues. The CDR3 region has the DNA TGTGCCAGCTCAGGACGGACAGGCACCGAGCAGTACTTC. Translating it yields CASSGRTGTEQYF.

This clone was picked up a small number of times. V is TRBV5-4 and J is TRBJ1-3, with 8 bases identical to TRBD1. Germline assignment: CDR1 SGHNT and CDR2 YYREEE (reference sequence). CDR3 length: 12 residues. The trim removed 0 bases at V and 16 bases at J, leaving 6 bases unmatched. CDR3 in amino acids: CASSLDQGARYF. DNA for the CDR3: TGTGCCAGCAGCTTGGACCAGGGGGCCAGGTATTTT.

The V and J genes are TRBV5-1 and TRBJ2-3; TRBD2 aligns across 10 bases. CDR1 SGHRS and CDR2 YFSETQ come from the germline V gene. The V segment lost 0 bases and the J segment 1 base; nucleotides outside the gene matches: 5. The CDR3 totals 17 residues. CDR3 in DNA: TGCGCCAGCAGCTTGGCTCCCGGGACTAGCGGCACAGATACGCAGTATTTT. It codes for CASSLAPGTSGTDTQYF.

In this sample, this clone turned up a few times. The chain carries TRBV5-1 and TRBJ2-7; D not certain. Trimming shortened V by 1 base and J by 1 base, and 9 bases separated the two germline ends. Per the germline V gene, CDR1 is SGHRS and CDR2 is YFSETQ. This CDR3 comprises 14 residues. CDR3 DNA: TGCGCCAGCAGCTTGTCCCCAGGTTCCTACGAGCAGTACTTC. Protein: CASSLSPGSYEQYF.

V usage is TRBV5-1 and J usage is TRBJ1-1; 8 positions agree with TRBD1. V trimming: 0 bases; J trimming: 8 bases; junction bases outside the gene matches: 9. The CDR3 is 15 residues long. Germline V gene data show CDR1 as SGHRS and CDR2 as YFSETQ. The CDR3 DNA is TGCGCCAGCAGCTTGGCCCCAGGGGGCGCGTCAGAAGCTTTCTTT. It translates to CASSLAPGGASEAFF.

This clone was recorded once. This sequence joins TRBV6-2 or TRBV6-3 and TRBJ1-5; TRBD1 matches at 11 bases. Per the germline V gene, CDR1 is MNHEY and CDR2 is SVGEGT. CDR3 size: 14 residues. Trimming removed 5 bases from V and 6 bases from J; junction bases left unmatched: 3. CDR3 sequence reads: CASSAGTGGQPQHF. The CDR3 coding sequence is TGTGCCAGCAGTGCCGGGACAGGGGGTCAGCCCCAGCATTTT.

In DNA, the CDR3 is TGTGCCAGTAGTGTTCTGGCGATTTATAGCAATCAGCCCCAGCATTTT. It specifies CASSVLAIYSNQPQHF. The chain employs TRBV19 and TRBJ1-5; unclear D gene. Per germline, CDR1 LNHDA and CDR2 SQIVND (reference sequence). Trimming took off 5 bases at V and 0 bases at J, with 14 bases between the two ends. The length of the CDR3 is 16 residues.